Following are 25 T cell receptor beta chains from one sample sequenced in a study of T cell responses to AZD1222 COVID-19 vaccine. The data were produced by immunoSEQ multiplex PCR, yet TCRdb's version contains in-frame clones alone and is incomplete. This table holds 75,000 to 90,000 clones, 80% to 90% found once. This sample comprised peripheral blood, obtained 28 days after the second AZD1222 dose. These receptors all stem from an adult who received the AZD1222 COVID-19 vaccine.

The V call is TRBV4-2, the J call TRBJ2-1; no reliable D call. Trimming removed 0 bases from V and 0 bases from J, with 12 bases in between. The germline gives CDR1 LGHNA, CDR2 YNFKEQ. The CDR3 extends over 17 amino acids. The CDR3 sequence is CASSQDFTTYSYNEQFF. The CDR3 coding sequence is TGTGCCAGCAGCCAAGATTTCACCACATACTCCTACAATGAGCAGTTCTTC.

The chain employs TRBV23-1 and TRBJ2-7, with a possible D match to TRBD1 (5 bases). TRBV23-1 is an ORF for which the function is uncertain. V lost 2 bases, J lost 0 bases, and 14 bases lay in between. This CDR3 region has 16 residues. CDR3 nucleotides: TGCGCCAGCAGTCAACAGGGATACCTAATCTCCTACGAGCAGTACTTC. Translation gives CASSQQGYLISYEQYF.

CDR3 bases: TGTGCCAGCAGCCACCAAAACGGGCCGGGTTACGGCTACACCTTC. It specifies CASSHQNGPGYGYTF. V gene TRBV3-1 (or the pseudogene TRBV3-2) combines with J gene TRBJ1-2; D not certain. Germline CDR1 is LGHDT and CDR2 is YNNKEL (reference sequence). V dropped 3 bases and J dropped 8 bases, with 19 bases sitting between them. This CDR3 region has 15 residues.

This chain connects TRBV11-2 to TRBJ1-2; 9 bases align to TRBD1. The trim removed 5 bases at V and 7 bases at J, leaving 5 bases unmatched. This CDR3 comprises 13 residues. Germline-derived CDR1 and CDR2 are SGHAT and FQNNGV. The CDR3 DNA reads as TGTGCCAGCAGCCCGGGACAGGGATTTGGCTACACCTTC. Its translation is CASSPGQGFGYTF. Together with reference TRBV11-2 and TRBJ1-2, the CDR3 gives the full variable domain: EAGVAQSPRYKIIEKRQSVAFWCNPISGHATLYWYQQILGQGPKLLIQFQNNGVVDDSQLPKDRFSAERLKGVDSTLKIQPAKLEDSAVYLCASSPGQGFGYTFGSGTRLTVV.

This clone showed up just a few times. Additional DNA sequences in this sample encode the identical CDR3. This chain links TRBV5-1 with TRBJ2-3; D possibly matches TRBD1 or TRBD2 (5 bases each). The germline V gene has CDR1 SGHRS and CDR2 YFSETQ. V shed 0 bases and J shed 4 bases, with 12 bases lying between them. The CDR3 sequence is 15 residues long. The CDR3 DNA sequence: TGCGCCAGCAGCTTGGTGGGACGGGGACCAGATACGCAGTATTTT. Amino acid sequence: CASSLVGRGPDTQYF.

The V and J genes are TRBV27 and TRBJ2-7, with 7 bases matching TRBD1. This CDR3 comprises 16 residues. Germline V CDR1 and CDR2: MNHEY, SMNVEV (reference sequence). V lost 5 bases and J lost 7; bases outside the gene matches: 17. CDR3 amino acids: CASSPGPGQKFDEQYF. The CDR3 DNA reads TGTGCCAGCAGTCCAGGACCGGGACAGAAATTCGATGAGCAGTACTTC.

The genes are TRBV10-3 and TRBJ2-5; 7 positions match TRBD1. Per the germline V gene, CDR1 is ENHRY and CDR2 is SYGVKD. The CDR3 totals 16 residues. Trimming removed 6 bases from V and 5 bases from J; junction bases left unmatched: 15. The CDR3 bases are TGTGCCATCAGCGCCCGGGACAGTCTCATTAGGGAGACCCAGTACTTC. Amino acids: CAISARDSLIRETQYF.

The V gene is TRBV6-5, the J gene TRBJ1-3; tentatively, D is TRBD1 (5 bases). The CDR3 is 15 residues long. The germline CDR1 and CDR2 sequences are MNHEY and SVGAGI. V lost 4 bases, J lost 4 bases, and 14 bases lay in between. CDR3 DNA: TGTGCCAGCAGTTCCACAGGTAGTCTCGGAAACACCATATATTTT. It encodes CASSSTGSLGNTIYF.

The chain couples TRBV12-3 or TRBV12-4 to TRBJ1-5; possibly TRBD1 for D (5 bases). V was clipped by 6 bases and J by 4 bases, with 10 bases between them. The CDR3 loop spans 13 amino acids. The CDR3 is CASSLYRNQPQHF. The CDR3 bases are TGTGCCAGCAGCCTATACAGGAATCAGCCCCAGCATTTT.

This sequence joins TRBV14 and TRBJ1-2, with a weak D call TRBD1 (5 bases). This CDR3 contains 12 residues. V was pared by 3 bases and J by 7 bases, with 9 bases between. Germline values: CDR1 SGHDN, CDR2 FVKESK. In DNA, the CDR3 is TGTGCCAGCAGCCACGGGGGTGGTGGCTACACCTTC. Its translation is CASSHGGGGYTF.

The gene calls are TRBV5-3 and TRBJ1-2, with D possibly being TRBD1 (5 bases). TRBV5-3 is an ORF for which the function is uncertain. The CDR3 runs to 18 residues. The germline V and J ends were trimmed by 6 bases and 9 bases, with 33 bases remaining between them. CDR3 residues: CARKGGTGPLYYGYCYTF. The CDR3 DNA follows: TGTGCCAGAAAGGGTGGAACAGGACCGCTATACTATGGCTACTGCTACACCTTC.

V is TRBV14 and J is TRBJ2-1, with 7 bases lining up with TRBD1. The ends lost 4 bases at V and 2 bases at J; junction bases unmatched: 5. Germline V gene lookup returns CDR1 SGHDN and CDR2 FVKESK. The CDR3 sequence is 15 residues long. CDR3 amino acids: CASSPGQVPYNEQFF. The CDR3 DNA follows: TGTGCCAGCAGCCCTGGACAGGTTCCCTACAATGAGCAGTTCTTC.

The V gene is TRBV10-2, the J gene TRBJ1-4; D gene uncertain. Germline CDR1 and CDR2: WSHSY and SAAADI. V lost 3 bases, J lost 4 bases, and 9 bases lay in between. The CDR3 contains 14 residues. The CDR3, as DNA: TGCGCCAGCAGTGACGGACGGATTAATGAAAAACTGTTTTTT. Its protein product is CASSDGRINEKLFF.

V and J are TRBV13 and TRBJ2-1, with a possible D match to TRBD2 (6 bases). This CDR3 region has 14 residues. Germline V gene data show CDR1 as PRHDT and CDR2 as FYEKMQ (reference sequence). V lost 5 bases, J lost 3 bases, and 11 bases lay in between. In nucleotides, the CDR3 is TGTGCCAGCAGCCCTACCGGGAGCTACAATGAGCAGTTCTTC. It is translated as CASSPTGSYNEQFF. The full variable domain, with the rest looked up from reference TRBV13 and TRBJ2-1, is AAGVIQSPRHLIKEKRETATLKCYPIPRHDTVYWYQQGPGQDPQFLISFYEKMQSDKGSIPDRFSAQQFSDYHSELNMSSLELGDSALYFCASSPTGSYNEQFFGPGTRLTVL.

This chain links TRBV2 with TRBJ2-2; D possibly corresponds to TRBD2 (5 bases). The germline V gene has CDR1 SNHLY and CDR2 FYNNEI. Trimming cost V 7 bases and J 6 bases, with 12 bases left between them. CDR3 length: 13 residues. CDR3 nucleotide sequence: TGTGCCAGCATTGGTGAGGGTTCCGGGGAGCTGTTTTTT. Protein sequence: CASIGEGSGELFF.

The V and J genes are TRBV28 and TRBJ2-1; 9 bases line up with TRBD2. V trimming: 3 bases; J trimming: 12 bases; junction bases outside the gene matches: 6. Germline V gene sequence: CDR1 MDHEN, CDR2 SYDVKM. CDR3 size: 13 residues. CDR3 in amino acids: CASSFGGRAGQFF. For the CDR3, the DNA is TGTGCCAGCAGTTTTGGCGGGAGGGCCGGGCAGTTCTTC.

The CDR3 DNA sequence: TGTGCCAGTAGTCTCGGGACAGGTACCTACGAGCAGTACTTC. Translated, it gives CASSLGTGTYEQYF. V is TRBV19 and J is TRBJ2-7; 8 bases match TRBD1. The V gene's germline CDR1 is LNHDA and CDR2 SQIVND (reference sequence). The CDR3 sequence is 14 residues long. V lost 5 bases and J lost 2; bases outside the gene matches: 5.

This chain uses TRBV28 with TRBJ2-7; 16 bases are a match to TRBD2. The CDR3 contains 15 residues. V shed 6 bases and J 4 bases; nucleotides not matched to a gene: 3. Germline V gene lookup returns CDR1 MDHEN and CDR2 SYDVKM. CDR3 in amino acids: CASRGTSGRAYEQYF. The CDR3 DNA is TGTGCCAGCAGAGGGACTAGCGGGAGGGCTTACGAGCAGTACTTC.

The J gene is TRBJ2-2, the V gene TRBV7-9, with 9 bases fitting TRBD1. Germline lookup yields CDR1 SEHNR and CDR2 FQNEAQ (reference sequence). V lost 5 bases and J lost 5; bases outside the gene matches: 6. The CDR3 runs to 15 residues. In DNA form, the CDR3 reads TGTGCCAGCAGCCAAGGACAGGGGTATACCGGGGAGCTGTTTTTT. It is translated as CASSQGQGYTGELFF.

The chain uses TRBV15 and TRBJ1-2; TRBD1 might be the D (5 bases). The V gene lost 0 bases and the J gene lost 0 bases, with 11 bases spanning the gap. Germline loops: CDR1 LNHNV, CDR2 YYDKDF (reference sequence). There are 16 residues in the CDR3. The CDR3 region is CATSRDPGTTNYGYTF. The CDR3 nucleotides read TGTGCCACCAGCAGAGATCCGGGGACGACTAACTATGGCTACACCTTC. Full variable domain (outside the CDR3, taken from reference TRBV15 and TRBJ1-2): DAMVIQNPRYQVTQFGKPVTLSCSQTLNHNVMYWYQQKSSQAPKLLFHYYDKDFNNEADTPDNFQSRRPNTSFCFLDIRSPGLGDTAMYLCATSRDPGTTNYGYTFGSGTRLTVV.

This rearrangement joins TRBV7-3 to TRBJ2-1; maybe TRBD2 (6 bases). Between the trimmed V and J ends, which lost 5 bases and 7 bases, there was a span of 15 bases. The germline CDR1 and CDR2 sequences are SGHTA and FQGTGA. The CDR3 totals 14 residues. This chain's CDR3 is CASSPRGGANEQFF. The CDR3 DNA is TGTGCCAGCAGCCCCAGAGGAGGGGCGAATGAGCAGTTCTTC.

The J gene is TRBJ1-3, the V gene TRBV5-1; D ambiguous. Germline CDR1 reads SGHRS; CDR2 reads YFSETQ. This CDR3 is 15 amino acids long. V was shortened by 0 bases and J by 0 bases, with 7 bases between the two germline ends. The CDR3 region is CASSLGPVSGNTIYF. In nucleotides, the CDR3 is TGCGCCAGCAGCTTGGGTCCAGTCTCTGGAAACACCATATATTTT.

The CDR3 bases are TGTGCCAGCAGTGAAGGTGGGAGTTTGTCCTACGAGCAGTACTTC. The encoded protein is CASSEGGSLSYEQYF. This chain uses TRBV25-1 with TRBJ2-7; D may be TRBD2 (5 bases). Germline V lookup: CDR1 MGHDK, CDR2 SYGVNS. V was shortened by 2 bases and J by 1 base, with 12 bases between the two germline ends. This CDR3 has 15 residues.

The rearrangement joins TRBV18 to TRBJ1-1; possibly TRBD1 for D (6 bases). The CDR3 runs to 13 residues. V lost 3 bases, J lost 8 bases, and 13 bases lay in between. In germline, CDR1 is KGHSH, CDR2 LQKENI. The chain's CDR3 is CASSPAYGTEAFF. CDR3 coding DNA: TGTGCCAGCTCACCTGCCTATGGGACAGAAGCTTTCTTT.

The chain recombines TRBV28 with TRBJ1-5, with a possible D match to TRBD1 (5 bases). V was cut by 8 bases and J by 0 bases, with 20 bases left in between. Germline assignment: CDR1 MDHEN and CDR2 SYDVKM. This CDR3 has 17 residues. The DNA for the CDR3 is TGTGCCAGCTTCTTGGGGGGGGGACCCGATAGCAATCAGCCCCAGCATTTT. Its protein is CASFLGGGPDSNQPQHF.